These 18 T cell receptor beta chains share one sample of origin, sequenced in a study of CD8 T cells in ankylosing spondylitis. The study's findings and limits: Within ankylosing spondylitis blood, a TCR beta motif made up of roughly eight highly homologous variants appeared to be characteristic.

TCRdb used MiXCR to reprocess the 5' RACE reads, holding one entry per CDR3 protein. The sample has 450,000 or so distinct CDR3 sequences, approximately 26% seen once; the top ten hold 0.75% to 0.9%. Antigens of these TCRs are unknown. Input material: blood, either unsorted or a sorted T cell fraction (not recorded which). The receptors here all came from a male donor with ankylosing spondylitis.

This clonotype was observed once. This rearrangement joins TRBV20-1 to TRBJ2-1; 8 bases map to TRBD1. Germline lookup yields CDR1 DFQATT and CDR2 SNEGSKA (reference sequence). The V segment lost 4 bases and the J segment 3 bases; nucleotides outside the gene matches: 8. This CDR3 contains 15 residues. The CDR3 region is CSATRQGTVYNEQFF. CDR3 sequence (DNA): TGCAGTGCTACTAGACAGGGGACCGTCTACAATGAGCAGTTCTTC.

This clonotype appeared a few times. V and J are TRBV3-1 and TRBJ2-1; weak D call: TRBD2 (5 bases). The germline V and J ends were trimmed by 4 bases and 6 bases, with 16 bases remaining between them. The germline CDR1 and CDR2 sequences are LGHDT and YNNKEL (reference sequence). CDR3 size: 15 residues. Written as DNA, the CDR3 is TGTGCCAGCAGCCCCCGGGCTAGCCTCGGCAATGAGCAGTTCTTC. It encodes CASSPRASLGNEQFF.

This clonotype was observed a few times. This rearrangement joins TRBV20-1 to TRBJ2-3; D is unresolved. Germline V gene sequence: CDR1 DFQATT, CDR2 SNEGSKA (reference sequence). This CDR3 is 15 amino acids long. Trimming took 5 bases from V and 5 from J, leaving 20 bases between them. CDR3 sequence (DNA): TGCAGTGCTCTTTCGTCTCAAGGCGGATTAGATACGCAGTATTTT. It specifies CSALSSQGGLDTQYF.

In this sample, this clonotype turned up a few times. The chain has TRBV9 and TRBJ2-7, with TRBD2 matching 7 bases. Trimming removed 0 bases from V and 2 bases from J; junction bases left unmatched: 5. The germline CDR1 and CDR2 sequences are SGDLS and YYNGEE. CDR3 length: 15 residues. The CDR3 DNA reads as TGTGCCAGCAGCGTAGACGGGGAGGGCCCCTACGAGCAGTACTTC. Its protein is CASSVDGEGPYEQYF.

This clonotype has a count of ten or more. This CDR3 reads CASSGNGDPNSGETQYF. CDR3 nucleotides: TGCGCCAGCAGCGGAAATGGGGACCCTAACTCCGGGGAGACCCAGTACTTC. The chain employs TRBV5-1 and TRBJ2-5; D is perhaps TRBD1 or TRBD2 (5 bases each). Germline V gives CDR1 SGHRS, CDR2 YFSETQ. V was cut by 4 bases and J by 5 bases, with 24 bases left in between. This CDR3 is 17 amino acids long.

The sample holds a few counts of this clonotype. V and J are TRBV5-1 and TRBJ2-3, with D tentatively TRBD2 (6 bases). The germline gives CDR1 SGHRS, CDR2 YFSETQ. The CDR3 loop spans 16 amino acids. V dropped 1 base and J dropped 4 bases, with 16 bases sitting between them. CDR3 region: CASSLPLAVDADTQYF. CDR3 nucleotides: TGCGCCAGCAGCTTGCCACTAGCTGTGGATGCAGATACGCAGTATTTT.

This clonotype was seen at least ten times. The chain combines TRBV5-1 with TRBJ1-3; D gene uncertain. Germline V gene data show CDR1 as SGHRS and CDR2 as YFSETQ. This CDR3 has 14 residues. V was trimmed by 4 bases and J by 2 bases, leaving 10 bases between them. DNA of the CDR3: TGCGCCAGCAGCCCGGGAGTGGCTGGAAACACCATATATTTT. It specifies CASSPGVAGNTIYF.

The chain recombines TRBV7-9 with TRBJ1-1, with a weak D call TRBD1 (5 bases). The ends were cut back, 7 bases at V and 3 bases at J, with 18 bases in the middle. CDR3 length: 15 residues. CDR1 and CDR2 (germline): SEHNR, FQNEAQ (reference sequence). The CDR3 region is CASKLRGRVDTEAFF. CDR3 DNA sequence: TGTGCCAGCAAACTCCGGGGGAGGGTGGACACTGAAGCTTTCTTT.

This chain joins TRBV6-1 and TRBJ2-7; the match to TRBD2 covers 10 bases. The CDR3 has 14 residues. Germline lookup yields CDR1 MNHNS and CDR2 SASEGT. J lost 5 bases, V lost 5 bases, and 6 bases had no gene match. As DNA, the CDR3 is TGTGCCAGCAGTCTAGCGGGAGATCCGGACGAGCAGTACTTC. Translating it yields CASSLAGDPDEQYF.

This clonotype was seen at least ten times. V gene TRBV7-2 combines with J gene TRBJ2-7; unclear D gene. From germline, CDR1 is SGHTA and CDR2 FQGNSA. V shed 1 base and J shed 3 bases, with 10 bases lying between them. This CDR3 is 14 amino acids long. The CDR3 is CASSLGWQNYEQYF. CDR3 DNA sequence: TGTGCCAGCAGCTTAGGCTGGCAGAACTACGAGCAGTACTTC.

J is TRBJ2-1 and V is TRBV20-1; the D is unclear. There are 13 residues in the CDR3. Trimming left V 4 bases short and J 0 bases short, with 7 bases between. Germline-derived CDR1 and CDR2 are DFQATT and SNEGSKA (reference sequence). In nucleotides, the CDR3 is TGCAGTGCTATAAAAAGCTCCTACAATGAGCAGTTCTTC. Translating gives CSAIKSSYNEQFF.

This clonotype was counted at least ten times. V and J are TRBV7-2 and TRBJ2-5; D unresolved. Germline V lookup: CDR1 SGHTA, CDR2 FQGNSA. The CDR3 runs 13 residues. Between the trimmed V and J ends, which lost 5 bases and 4 bases, there was a span of 11 bases. CDR3 in amino acids: CASSPRSAETQYF. For the CDR3, the DNA is TGTGCCAGCAGCCCGCGGTCGGCAGAGACCCAGTACTTC.

This clonotype has more than one count but fewer than ten. The rearrangement uses TRBV3-1 and TRBJ1-2; 7 bases map to TRBD1. Per germline, CDR1 LGHDT and CDR2 YNNKEL (reference sequence). The V segment lost 8 bases and the J segment 8 bases; nucleotides outside the gene matches: 11. The length of the CDR3 is 13 residues. The CDR3: CASGQEGFSGYTF. In nucleotides, the CDR3 is TGTGCCAGCGGACAGGAGGGATTTAGCGGCTACACCTTC.

This clonotype was seen a handful of times. The rearrangement links TRBV24-1 to TRBJ2-2; 7 nucleotides align to TRBD2. CDR1 is KGHDR, CDR2 SFDVKD, per germline. The junction had 18 bases not matched to a gene; V was cut back by 6 bases and J by 9 bases. The CDR3 sequence is 17 residues long. This chain's CDR3 is CATSQADIGTTARELFF. Here the CDR3 DNA reads TGTGCCACCAGTCAAGCGGATATCGGGACTACCGCCCGGGAGCTGTTTTTT.

This clonotype was recorded many times. This chain connects TRBV18 to TRBJ2-1; tentatively, D is TRBD1 (5 bases). V shed 1 base and J shed 0 bases, with 7 bases lying between them. CDR3 length: 15 residues. CDR1 KGHSH and CDR2 LQKENI come from the germline V gene. CDR3 protein: CASSPQGPSYNEQFF. In nucleotides, the CDR3 is TGTGCCAGCTCACCACAGGGGCCCTCCTACAATGAGCAGTTCTTC.

There are a few counts of this clonotype. J is TRBJ1-1 and V is TRBV6-4; 7 nucleotides agree with TRBD1. The CDR3 runs to 16 residues. Germline V CDR1 and CDR2: MRHNA, SNTAGT. V lost 4 bases, J lost 0 bases, and 8 bases stayed unmatched. The CDR3, as DNA: TGTGCCAGCAGTGTAACAGGGGCCGGATTGAACACTGAAGCTTTCTTT. Amino acids: CASSVTGAGLNTEAFF.

This clonotype was observed many times. The genes are TRBV12-3 or TRBV12-4 and TRBJ2-3; D is tentatively TRBD1 or TRBD2 (7 bases each). Trimming stripped 5 bases from V and 9 bases from J, with 21 bases between. The CDR3 is 15 amino acids. The CDR3 sequence is CASSPPRGRGGTQYF. The CDR3 bases are TGTGCCAGCAGTCCCCCCCGCGGGAGAGGGGGCACGCAGTATTTT.

The gene calls are TRBV9 and TRBJ2-1; possible D gene TRBD2, 5 bases. The length of the CDR3 is 15 residues. Germline CDR1 is SGDLS and CDR2 is YYNGEE. V was pared by 3 bases and J by 0 bases, with 10 bases between. CDR3 in amino acids: CASSEREGSYNEQFF. The CDR3 DNA reads as TGTGCCAGCAGCGAGCGCGAGGGCTCCTACAATGAGCAGTTCTTC.